The 30 T cell receptor beta chains in this list originate from one sample, sequenced in a study of CD8 T cells in ankylosing spondylitis (TCRdb year 2017). Library prep was done by 5' RACE. Sequencing relied on an Illumina HiSeq 2500. The public reads were reprocessed in TCRdb via fastp at Q25 and MiXCR, keeping in-frame beta chains. Records with the same CDR3 protein are collapsed into one entry carrying the most frequent genes and DNA. Here the sample has roughly 30,000 distinct CDR3 sequences; under 40% occur a single time. Of the sample, 35% to 50% is held by the ten largest clones. Sequences were obtained from synovial fluid, either unsorted or a sorted T cell fraction (not recorded which). The source is a male donor with ankylosing spondylitis.

V gene TRBV14 combines with J gene TRBJ2-3; 9 nucleotides line up with TRBD2. Germline V gene data show CDR1 as SGHDN and CDR2 as FVKESK. CDR3 size: 15 residues. The junction had 1 base not matched to a gene; V was cut back by 0 bases and J by 3 bases. CDR3 loop: CASSQDTSGTDTQYF. Here the CDR3 DNA reads TGTGCCAGCAGCCAAGATACTAGCGGGACAGATACGCAGTATTTT. The whole variable domain, filled in from reference TRBV14 and TRBJ2-3, reads EAGVTQFPSHSVIEKGQTVTLRCDPISGHDNLYWYRRVMGKEIKFLLHFVKESKQDESGMPNNRFLAERTGGTYSTLKVQPAELEDSGVYFCASSQDTSGTDTQYFGPGTRLTVL.

V and J are TRBV12-3 or TRBV12-4 and TRBJ2-1; a weak D match, TRBD1 (6 bases). The CDR3 spans 16 residues. Between the trimmed V and J ends, which lost 7 bases and 2 bases, there was a span of 18 bases. The CDR3 region is CASTPIEGTPYNEQFF. The DNA of the CDR3 is TGTGCCAGCACCCCTATTGAGGGGACACCCTACAATGAGCAGTTCTTC.

This clonotype occurred once. The chain employs TRBV27 and TRBJ2-3; weak D call: TRBD2 (5 bases). CDR1 is MNHEY and CDR2 is SMNVEV in the germline V gene (reference sequence). The V and J ends lost 6 bases and 4 bases respectively, with 8 bases between them. The CDR3 length is 12 residues. The CDR3 reads CASRTGSDTQYF. DNA of the CDR3: TGTGCCAGCAGGACGGGGTCAGATACGCAGTATTTT.

This chain uses TRBV27 with TRBJ1-1, with D maybe TRBD1 (5 bases). V was clipped by 6 bases and J by 1 base, with 9 bases between them. The germline CDR1 and CDR2 sequences are MNHEY and SMNVEV (reference sequence). The CDR3 covers 13 residues. The CDR3, as DNA: TGTGCCAGCAGGGTTCAGGGGAACACTGAAGCTTTCTTT. It encodes CASRVQGNTEAFF.

The chain carries TRBV9 and TRBJ2-1; 7 nucleotides agree with TRBD2. The V gene's germline CDR1 is SGDLS and CDR2 YYNGEE. V lost 0 bases, J lost 2 bases, and 2 bases stayed unmatched. CDR3 size: 15 residues. The CDR3 is CASSVGLAAYNEQFF. In DNA form, the CDR3 reads TGTGCCAGCAGCGTAGGCCTAGCGGCCTACAATGAGCAGTTCTTC.

This clonotype appeared a few times. The J gene is TRBJ1-1, the V gene TRBV29-1; D is undetermined. V dropped 7 bases and J dropped 7 bases, with 10 bases sitting between them. The CDR3 runs to 10 residues. Germline V CDR1 and CDR2: SQVTM, ANQGSEA. CDR3 coding DNA: TGCAGCGCTTATGCTGGTGAAGCTTTCTTT. Amino acid sequence: CSAYAGEAFF.

This clonotype occurred many times. This chain connects TRBV7-9 to TRBJ1-1; maybe TRBD1 (5 bases). The germline gives CDR1 SEHNR, CDR2 FQNEAQ (reference sequence). The V end lost 4 bases, the J end lost 2 bases, and 14 bases lay between the germline ends. There are 15 residues in the CDR3. The DNA for the CDR3 is TGTGCCAGCAGCTCCGTCGGGACTGCTAACACTGAAGCTTTCTTT. Translated: CASSSVGTANTEAFF.

This clonotype has just a few counts. This chain connects TRBV25-1 to TRBJ1-1; D call uncertain. V was trimmed by 1 base and J by 1 base, leaving 10 bases between them. Germline lookup yields CDR1 MGHDK and CDR2 SYGVNS. CDR3 size: 15 residues. The CDR3 sequence: CASSEWQVGNTEAFF. In DNA form, the CDR3 reads TGTGCCAGCAGTGAATGGCAAGTGGGGAACACTGAAGCTTTCTTT.

This clonotype has a handful of counts. The chain combines TRBV27 with TRBJ1-1; D may be TRBD1 (5 bases). V gave up 4 bases and J gave up 3 bases, with 9 bases separating them. This CDR3 region has 13 residues. CDR1 is MNHEY and CDR2 is SMNVEV in the germline V gene (reference sequence). CDR3 region: CASSWYRYTEAFF. The CDR3 DNA sequence: TGTGCCAGCAGTTGGTACAGGTACACTGAAGCTTTCTTT.

This clonotype was detected ten times or more. This chain connects TRBV12-3 or TRBV12-4 to TRBJ1-1, with D hard to call. Trimming pared 8 bases from V and 1 base from J, leaving 14 bases between. The CDR3 consists of 14 residues. DNA for the CDR3: TGTGCCAGCGCAGGTTACCGGCAGAACACTGAAGCTTTCTTT. It encodes CASAGYRQNTEAFF.

The genes are TRBV10-3 and TRBJ2-7; the D call may be TRBD1 or TRBD2 (6 bases each). Germline values: CDR1 ENHRY, CDR2 SYGVKD. CDR3 length: 14 amino acids. The V end was cut by 3 bases, the J end by 4 bases, with 13 bases between. This CDR3 is CAISDGGADYEQYF. DNA for the CDR3: TGTGCCATCAGTGACGGGGGCGCGGATTACGAGCAGTACTTC.

This clonotype turned up a few times. V usage is TRBV29-1 and J usage is TRBJ2-1; D may be TRBD1 (5 bases). CDR1 is SQVTM, CDR2 ANQGSEA, per germline. The CDR3 covers 14 residues. The ends were cut back, 4 bases at V and 0 bases at J, with 10 bases in the middle. This chain's CDR3 is CSVADSSSYNEQFF. The CDR3 nucleotides read TGCAGCGTTGCCGACAGCAGCTCCTACAATGAGCAGTTCTTC.

This chain uses TRBV7-8 with TRBJ1-6, with unresolved D. In germline, CDR1 is SGHVS, CDR2 FQNEAQ. The CDR3 totals 15 residues. V gave up 2 bases and J gave up 7 bases, with 12 bases separating them. The CDR3 nucleotides are TGTGCCAGCAGCTTACCAATTGGAGGGAATTCACCCCTCCACTTT. Its protein product is CASSLPIGGNSPLHF.

V usage is TRBV10-2 and J usage is TRBJ2-7; no definite D call. The CDR3 sequence is 12 residues long. Trimming took off 3 bases at V and 4 bases at J, with 7 bases between the two ends. CDR1 WSHSY and CDR2 SAAADI come from the germline V gene. DNA of the CDR3: TGCGCCAGCAGTGAAGGAACGTACGAGCAGTACGTC. Its protein is CASSEGTYEQYV.

The rearrangement joins TRBV24-1 to TRBJ2-1; the D gene is possibly TRBD2 (6 bases). CDR1 is KGHDR, CDR2 SFDVKD, per germline. This CDR3 spans 13 amino acids. V was trimmed by 11 bases and J by 0 bases, leaving 10 bases between them. CDR3 nucleotide sequence: TGTGCCAGTGCGGGACTCTCCTACAATGAGCAGTTCTTC. Translating gives CASAGLSYNEQFF.

This clonotype was found a few times. The chain couples TRBV6-1 to TRBJ2-1; 7 bases fit TRBD1. With 5 bases clipped from V and 8 bases from J, the junction kept 9 bases outside the gene matches. Germline-derived CDR1 and CDR2 are MNHNS and SASEGT. This CDR3 is built from 14 residues. CDR3 region: CASSLGQEIDEQFF. Here the CDR3 DNA reads TGTGCCAGCAGTCTTGGACAGGAGATTGATGAGCAGTTCTTC.

This clonotype was observed a few times. The chain joins TRBV14 to TRBJ2-1; 9 bases map to TRBD1. V shed 4 bases and J 4 bases; nucleotides not matched to a gene: 11. CDR3 size: 17 residues. Looked up from germline, CDR1 is SGHDN and CDR2 is FVKESK. This CDR3 reads CASSPPTGTGYYNEQFF. CDR3 nucleotide sequence: TGTGCCAGCAGCCCCCCAACCGGGACAGGGTATTACAATGAGCAGTTCTTC.

The V gene is TRBV20-1, the J gene TRBJ2-7; D tentatively reads TRBD1 or TRBD2 (5 bases each). The V gene lost 6 bases and the J gene lost 3 bases, with 12 bases spanning the gap. Per the germline V gene, CDR1 is DFQATT and CDR2 is SNEGSKA (reference sequence). The CDR3 covers 12 residues. The CDR3 region is CSAPTGGYEQYF. The CDR3, as DNA: TGCAGTGCGCCAACTGGGGGCTACGAGCAGTACTTC.

This clonotype was seen a few times. V usage is TRBV7-6 and J usage is TRBJ2-2, with no clear D. The CDR3 extends over 15 amino acids. Germline V CDR1 and CDR2: SGHVS, FNYEAQ. V lost 1 base to trimming and J lost 1 base, with 7 bases between them. CDR3 amino acids: CASSLEWQNTGELFF. The CDR3 nucleotides read TGTGCCAGCAGCTTAGAGTGGCAGAACACCGGGGAGCTGTTTTTT.

This clonotype was observed a few times. V usage is TRBV6-5 and J usage is TRBJ2-3, with TRBD2 matching over 8 bases. This CDR3 is 15 amino acids long. J lost 3 bases, V lost 5 bases, and 7 bases had no gene match. Germline CDR1 is MNHEY and CDR2 is SVGAGI. CDR3 nucleotides: TGTGCCAGCAGTCCCTCGGCGGGAGGAACAGATACGCAGTATTTT. This encodes CASSPSAGGTDTQYF.

This clonotype occurred once. The chain couples TRBV15 to TRBJ1-3; the D gene is possibly TRBD1 (6 bases). The germline V gene encodes CDR1 LNHNV and CDR2 YYDKDF (reference sequence). V was pared by 5 bases and J by 0 bases, with 14 bases between. The CDR3 runs to 16 residues. This CDR3 reads CATSEPGHLSGNTIYF. In nucleotides, the CDR3 is TGTGCCACCAGCGAACCGGGACACCTCTCTGGAAACACCATATATTTT.

This clonotype was recorded many times. The rearrangement uses TRBV20-1 and TRBJ1-1, with 9 positions matching TRBD1. Germline values: CDR1 DFQATT, CDR2 SNEGSKA (reference sequence). The CDR3 consists of 12 residues. The CDR3 bases are TGCAAAGGACAGGGGTCTGAAACTGAAGCTTTCTTT. Protein product: CKGQGSETEAFF.

Comment on this clonotype: One end of the junction does not line up with germline, which may come from a read error. In DNA form, the CDR3 reads TGCGGCAGCTGCCCAACCCCAACTACTAGCGGGAATGAGCAGCTCTTC. Translation gives CGSCPTPTTSGNEQLF. The V call is TRBV4-1, the J call TRBJ2-1; TRBD2 matches at 10 bases. The CDR3 runs 16 residues. Germline CDR1 reads MGHRA; CDR2 reads YSYEKL.

The chain combines TRBV25-1 with TRBJ2-7; the match to TRBD2 covers 8 bases. The V and J ends lost 10 bases and 0 bases, in that order; junction bases with no gene match: 5. The CDR3 runs 13 residues. Looked up from germline, CDR1 is MGHDK and CDR2 is SYGVNS. CDR3 protein: CATGGDPSYEQYF. In DNA, the CDR3 is TGTGCCACGGGGGGGGACCCCTCCTACGAGCAGTACTTC.

This chain uses TRBV27 with TRBJ2-1; the D call may be TRBD1 or TRBD2 (5 bases each). CDR3 length: 15 amino acids. Germline-derived CDR1 and CDR2 are MNHEY and SMNVEV (reference sequence). Trimming removed 6 bases from V and 3 bases from J, with 15 bases in between. CDR3 sequence reads: CASSPGTGIYNEQFF. DNA of the CDR3: TGTGCCAGCAGCCCAGGGACGGGGATCTACAATGAGCAGTTCTTC.

DNA for the CDR3: TGTGCCAGCAGACCAGACGGCTCCTACGAGCAGTACTTC. Its translation: CASRPDGSYEQYF. The rearrangement links TRBV14 to TRBJ2-7; D is unresolved. In germline, CDR1 is SGHDN, CDR2 FVKESK. This CDR3 spans 13 amino acids. Trimming pared 6 bases from V and 0 bases from J, leaving 9 bases between.

CDR3 amino acids: CASSFPSGRVNEQFF. DNA for the CDR3: TGTGCCAGCAGCTTCCCTAGCGGGAGGGTCAATGAGCAGTTCTTC. The chain combines TRBV11-3 with TRBJ2-1, with TRBD2 matching 12 bases. With V trimmed by 3 bases and J by 6 bases, 3 bases remained unmatched. Germline loops: CDR1 SGHNT, CDR2 YENEEA. The CDR3 contains 15 residues.

This clonotype was picked up a small number of times. The chain combines TRBV7-9 with TRBJ2-1, with D possibly being TRBD1 or TRBD2 (5 bases each). Deletions cut 1 base from V and 7 bases from J, with 14 bases between. This CDR3 has 15 residues. CDR1 SEHNR and CDR2 FQNEAQ come from the germline V gene (reference sequence). The CDR3 DNA reads TGTGCCAGCAGCTTAGTTGGTGGCGAGGGGAATGAGCAGTTCTTC. It is translated as CASSLVGGEGNEQFF.

This clonotype has ten or more counts. The chain combines TRBV13 with TRBJ2-1, with 12 bases identical to TRBD2. CDR3 length: 15 residues. The V gene's germline CDR1 is PRHDT and CDR2 FYEKMQ (reference sequence). Losses at the gene ends were 1 base for V and 8 bases for J; bases not matched to a gene: 3. The CDR3 nucleotides read TGTGCCAGCAGCTTAGCGACTAGCGGGAGCTATGAGCAGTTCTTC. Encoded protein: CASSLATSGSYEQFF.

In its sample, this clonotype was seen a few times. This chain connects TRBV7-8 to TRBJ2-5; D perhaps matches TRBD2 (6 bases). Trimming stripped 7 bases from V and 1 base from J, with 22 bases between. This CDR3 spans 17 amino acids. Germline CDR1 SGHVS, CDR2 FQNEAQ. CDR3 bases: TGTGCCAGCACCTCCAAAAGCCCCCTTAGCGGCCAAGAGACCCAGTACTTC. Translated, it gives CASTSKSPLSGQETQYF.